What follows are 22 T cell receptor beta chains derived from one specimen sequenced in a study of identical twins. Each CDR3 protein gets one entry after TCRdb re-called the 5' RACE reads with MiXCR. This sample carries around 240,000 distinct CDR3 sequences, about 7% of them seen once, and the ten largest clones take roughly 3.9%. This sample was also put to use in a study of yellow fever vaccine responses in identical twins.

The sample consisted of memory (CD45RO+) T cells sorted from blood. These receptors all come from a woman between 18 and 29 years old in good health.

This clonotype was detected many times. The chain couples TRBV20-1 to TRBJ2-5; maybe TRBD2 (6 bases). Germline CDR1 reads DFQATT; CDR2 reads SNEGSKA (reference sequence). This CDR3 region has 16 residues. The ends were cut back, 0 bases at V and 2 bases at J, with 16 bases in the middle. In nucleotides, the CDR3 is TGCAGTGCTAGAGATCGCGCGGGAACGGGGCAAGAGACCCAGTACTTC. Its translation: CSARDRAGTGQETQYF.

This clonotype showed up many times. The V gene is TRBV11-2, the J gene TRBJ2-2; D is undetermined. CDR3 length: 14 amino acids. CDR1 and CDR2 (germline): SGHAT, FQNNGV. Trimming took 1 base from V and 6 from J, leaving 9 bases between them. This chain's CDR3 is CASSLVVSPGELFF. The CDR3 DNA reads TGTGCCAGCAGCTTAGTAGTTAGCCCCGGGGAGCTGTTTTTT.

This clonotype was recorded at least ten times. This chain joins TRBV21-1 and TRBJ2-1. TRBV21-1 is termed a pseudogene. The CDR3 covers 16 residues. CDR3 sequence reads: CASSRALLSSYNEQFF. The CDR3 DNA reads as TGTGCCAGCAGCAGGGCGCTACTGAGCTCCTACAATGAGCAGTTCTTC.

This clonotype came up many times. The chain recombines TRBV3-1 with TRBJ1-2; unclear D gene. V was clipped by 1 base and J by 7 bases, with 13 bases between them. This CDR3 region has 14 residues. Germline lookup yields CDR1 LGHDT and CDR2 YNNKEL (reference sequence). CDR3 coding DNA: TGTGCCAGCAGCCAAGGAGGGCATAGGGTTGGCTACACCTTC. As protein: CASSQGGHRVGYTF.

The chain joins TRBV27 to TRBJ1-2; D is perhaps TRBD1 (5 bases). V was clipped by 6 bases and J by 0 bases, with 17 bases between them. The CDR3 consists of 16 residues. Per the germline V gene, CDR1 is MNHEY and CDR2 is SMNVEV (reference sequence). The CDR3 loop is CASRPQGAYTNYGYTF. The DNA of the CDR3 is TGTGCCAGCAGACCCCAGGGTGCTTACACTAACTATGGCTACACCTTC.

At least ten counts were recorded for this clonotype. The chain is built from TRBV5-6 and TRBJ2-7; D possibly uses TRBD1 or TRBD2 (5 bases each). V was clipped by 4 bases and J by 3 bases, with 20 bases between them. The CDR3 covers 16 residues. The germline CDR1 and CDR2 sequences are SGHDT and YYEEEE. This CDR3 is CASSPPPGTGIYEQYF. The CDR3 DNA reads TGTGCCAGCAGCCCCCCCCCCGGGACGGGGATCTACGAGCAGTACTTC. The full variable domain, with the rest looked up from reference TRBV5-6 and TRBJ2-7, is DAGVTQSPTHLIKTRGQQVTLRCSPKSGHDTVSWYQQALGQGPQFIFQYYEEEERQRGNFPDRFSGHQFPNYSSELNVNALLLGDSALYLCASSPPPGTGIYEQYFGPGTRLTVT.

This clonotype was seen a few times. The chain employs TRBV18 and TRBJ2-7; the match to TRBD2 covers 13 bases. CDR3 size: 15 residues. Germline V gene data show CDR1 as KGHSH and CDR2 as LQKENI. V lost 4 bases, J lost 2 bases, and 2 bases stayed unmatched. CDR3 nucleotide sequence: TGTGCCAGCTCACACGGACTAGCGGGAGCCTACGAGCAGTACTTC. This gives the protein CASSHGLAGAYEQYF.

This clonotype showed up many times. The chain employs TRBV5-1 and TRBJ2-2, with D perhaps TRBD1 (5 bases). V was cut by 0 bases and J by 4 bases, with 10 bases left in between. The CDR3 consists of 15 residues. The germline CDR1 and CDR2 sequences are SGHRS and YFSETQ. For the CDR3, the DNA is TGCGCCAGCAGCTTGGTCCAGGGTGGCACCGGGGAGCTGTTTTTT. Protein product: CASSLVQGGTGELFF.

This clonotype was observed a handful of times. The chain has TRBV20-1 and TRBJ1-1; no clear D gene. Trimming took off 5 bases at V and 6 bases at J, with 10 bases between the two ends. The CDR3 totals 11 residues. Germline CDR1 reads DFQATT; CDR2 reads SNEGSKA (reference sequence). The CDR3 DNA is TGCAGTGCTCCCGATTTCCCTGAAGCTTTCTTT. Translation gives CSAPDFPEAFF.

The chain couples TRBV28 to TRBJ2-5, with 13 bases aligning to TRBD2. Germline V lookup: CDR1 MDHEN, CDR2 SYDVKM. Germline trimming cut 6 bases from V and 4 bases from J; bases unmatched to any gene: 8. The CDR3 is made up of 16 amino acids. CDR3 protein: CASSPGLAGARETQYF. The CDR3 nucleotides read TGTGCCAGCAGCCCCGGACTAGCGGGGGCGAGAGAGACCCAGTACTTC.

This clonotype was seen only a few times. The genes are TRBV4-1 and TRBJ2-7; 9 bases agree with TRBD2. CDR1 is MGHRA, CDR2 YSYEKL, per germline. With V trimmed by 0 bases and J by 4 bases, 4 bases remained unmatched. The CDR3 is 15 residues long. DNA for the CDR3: TGCGCCAGCAGCCAAGAGCCTAGCGGGGTTTACGAGCAGTACGTC. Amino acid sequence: CASSQEPSGVYEQYV.

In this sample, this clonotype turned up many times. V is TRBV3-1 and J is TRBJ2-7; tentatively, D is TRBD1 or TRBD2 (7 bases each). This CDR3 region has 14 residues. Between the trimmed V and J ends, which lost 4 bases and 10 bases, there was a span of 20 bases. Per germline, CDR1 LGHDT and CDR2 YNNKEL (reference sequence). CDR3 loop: CASSRSGTDGRQYV. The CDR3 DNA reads TGTGCCAGCAGCCGGAGCGGGACAGATGGTAGACAGTACGTC.

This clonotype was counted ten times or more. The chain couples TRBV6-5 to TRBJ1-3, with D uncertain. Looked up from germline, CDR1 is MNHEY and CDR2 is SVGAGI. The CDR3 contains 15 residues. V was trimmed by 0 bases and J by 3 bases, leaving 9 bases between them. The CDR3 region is CASSYSRSFGNTIYF. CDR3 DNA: TGTGCCAGCAGTTACTCTCGCAGTTTTGGAAACACCATATATTTT.

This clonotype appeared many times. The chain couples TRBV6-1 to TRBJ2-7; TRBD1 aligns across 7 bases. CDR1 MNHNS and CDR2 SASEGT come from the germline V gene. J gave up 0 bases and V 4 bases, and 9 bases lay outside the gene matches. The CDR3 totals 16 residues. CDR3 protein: CASSAKGQFPSYEQYV. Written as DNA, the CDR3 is TGTGCCAGCAGTGCCAAGGGACAGTTTCCCTCCTACGAGCAGTACGTC.

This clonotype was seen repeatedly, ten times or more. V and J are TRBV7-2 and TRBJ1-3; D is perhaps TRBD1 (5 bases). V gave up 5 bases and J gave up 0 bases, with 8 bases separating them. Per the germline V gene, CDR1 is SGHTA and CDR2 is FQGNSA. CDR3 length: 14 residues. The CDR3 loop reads CASSNQGSGNTIYF. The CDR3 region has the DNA TGTGCCAGCAGCAATCAGGGCTCTGGAAACACCATATATTTT. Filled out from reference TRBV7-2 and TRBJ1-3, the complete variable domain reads GAGVSQSPSNKVTEKGKDVELRCDPISGHTALYWYRQSLGQGLEFLIYFQGNSAPDKSGLPSDRFSAERTGGSVSTLTIQRTQQEDSAVYLCASSNQGSGNTIYFGEGSWLTVV.

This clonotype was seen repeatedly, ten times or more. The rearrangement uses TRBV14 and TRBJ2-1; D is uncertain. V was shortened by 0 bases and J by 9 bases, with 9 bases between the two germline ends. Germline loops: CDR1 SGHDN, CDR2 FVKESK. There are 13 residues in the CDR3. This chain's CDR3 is CASSQEIRGEQFF. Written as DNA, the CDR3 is TGTGCCAGCAGCCAAGAGATCAGAGGTGAGCAGTTCTTC.

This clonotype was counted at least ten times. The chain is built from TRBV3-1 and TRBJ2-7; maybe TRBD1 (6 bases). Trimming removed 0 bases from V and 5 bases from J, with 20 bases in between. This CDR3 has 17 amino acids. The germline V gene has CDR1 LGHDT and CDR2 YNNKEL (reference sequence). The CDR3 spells CASSQDSGYGQIHEQYF. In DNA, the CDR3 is TGTGCCAGCAGCCAAGATAGTGGATATGGACAGATCCACGAGCAGTACTTC.

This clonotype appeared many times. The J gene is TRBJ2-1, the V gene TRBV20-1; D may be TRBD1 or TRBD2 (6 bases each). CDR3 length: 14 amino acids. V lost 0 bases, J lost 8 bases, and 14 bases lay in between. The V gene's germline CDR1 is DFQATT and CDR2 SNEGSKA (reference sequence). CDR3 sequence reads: CSARERGEVDEQFF. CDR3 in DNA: TGCAGTGCTAGAGAGAGGGGGGAGGTGGATGAGCAGTTCTTC.

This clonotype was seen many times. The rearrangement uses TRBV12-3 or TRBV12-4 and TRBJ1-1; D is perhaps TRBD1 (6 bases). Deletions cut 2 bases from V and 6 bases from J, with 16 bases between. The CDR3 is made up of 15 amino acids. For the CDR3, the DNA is TGTGCCAGCAGTTTATTTGCTGGGGGCGAAGCTGAAGCTTTCTTT. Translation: CASSLFAGGEAEAFF.

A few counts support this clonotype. The CDR3 reads CASSRAPLYQETQYF. The CDR3 nucleotides read TGTGCCAGCAGCCGAGCCCCATTGTACCAAGAGACCCAGTACTTC. The chain combines TRBV11-2 with TRBJ2-5; the D is unclear. Trimming took off 5 bases at V and 0 bases at J, with 13 bases between the two ends. Germline CDR1 is SGHAT and CDR2 is FQNNGV. CDR3 length equals 15 residues.

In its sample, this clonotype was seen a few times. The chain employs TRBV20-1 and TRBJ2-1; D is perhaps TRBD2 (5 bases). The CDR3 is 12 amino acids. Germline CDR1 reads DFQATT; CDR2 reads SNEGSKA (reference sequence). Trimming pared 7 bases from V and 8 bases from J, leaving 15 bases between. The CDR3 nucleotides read TGCAGTGTAGGTCTAGCTTTCGATGAGCAGTTCTTC. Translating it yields CSVGLAFDEQFF.

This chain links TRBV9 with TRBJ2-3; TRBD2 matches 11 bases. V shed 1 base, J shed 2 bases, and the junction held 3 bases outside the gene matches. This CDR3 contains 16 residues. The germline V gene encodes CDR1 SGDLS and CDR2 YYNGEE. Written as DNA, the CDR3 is TGTGCCAGCAGCGTATTTAGCGGGAGGGCCACAGATACGCAGTATTTT. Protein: CASSVFSGRATDTQYF.